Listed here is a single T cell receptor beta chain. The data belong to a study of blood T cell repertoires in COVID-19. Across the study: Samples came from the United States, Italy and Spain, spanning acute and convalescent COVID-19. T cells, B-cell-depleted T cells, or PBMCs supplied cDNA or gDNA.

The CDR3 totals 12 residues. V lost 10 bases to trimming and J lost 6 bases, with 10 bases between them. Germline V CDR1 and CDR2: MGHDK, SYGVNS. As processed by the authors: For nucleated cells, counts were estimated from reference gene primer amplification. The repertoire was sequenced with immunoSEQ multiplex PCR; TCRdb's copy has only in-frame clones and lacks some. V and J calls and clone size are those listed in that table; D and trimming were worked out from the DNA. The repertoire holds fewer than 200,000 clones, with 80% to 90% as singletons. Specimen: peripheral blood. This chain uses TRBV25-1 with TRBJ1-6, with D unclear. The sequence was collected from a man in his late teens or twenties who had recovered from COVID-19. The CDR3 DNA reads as TGTGCCACCAGAGCCATTAATTCACCCCTCCACTTT. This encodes CATRAINSPLHF. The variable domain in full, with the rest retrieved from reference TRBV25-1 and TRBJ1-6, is EADIYQTPRYLVIGTGKKITLECSQTMGHDKMYWYQQDPGMELHLIHYSYGVNSTEKGDLSSESTVSRIRTEHFPLTLESARPSHTSQYLCATRAINSPLHFGNGTRLTVT.